This T cell receptor beta chain was documented in a study of blood T cells in healthy people across ages. Overall study results and limits: Diversity was estimated from one million T cells, and these estimates were considered underestimates. Diversity of TCR beta correlated strongly with naive T cell percentage.

Details on this clonotype: The antigen remains unidentified.

A second PCR of roughly 7 to 11 cycles used a sample-barcoded 5' primer and a J-beta primer mix. Via MiXCR, TCRdb re-called the 5' RACE reads, giving one row per CDR3 protein. The table lists 890,000 or so distinct CDR3 sequences, around 62% of them singletons. The germline gives CDR1 SQVTM, CDR2 ANQGSEA. This CDR3 comprises 13 residues. V gene TRBV29-1 combines with J gene TRBJ2-7; 11 bases are a match to TRBD1. The closer fit of TRBJ2-5 to the DNA end suggests the J call may be wrong. The sequence was obtained from a man aged 25 to 40 in good health. Specimen: blood. The CDR3 coding sequence is TGCAGCGTGTGGACAGGGGGCGGTGAGACCCAGTACTTC. Its protein product is CSVWTGGGETQYF.